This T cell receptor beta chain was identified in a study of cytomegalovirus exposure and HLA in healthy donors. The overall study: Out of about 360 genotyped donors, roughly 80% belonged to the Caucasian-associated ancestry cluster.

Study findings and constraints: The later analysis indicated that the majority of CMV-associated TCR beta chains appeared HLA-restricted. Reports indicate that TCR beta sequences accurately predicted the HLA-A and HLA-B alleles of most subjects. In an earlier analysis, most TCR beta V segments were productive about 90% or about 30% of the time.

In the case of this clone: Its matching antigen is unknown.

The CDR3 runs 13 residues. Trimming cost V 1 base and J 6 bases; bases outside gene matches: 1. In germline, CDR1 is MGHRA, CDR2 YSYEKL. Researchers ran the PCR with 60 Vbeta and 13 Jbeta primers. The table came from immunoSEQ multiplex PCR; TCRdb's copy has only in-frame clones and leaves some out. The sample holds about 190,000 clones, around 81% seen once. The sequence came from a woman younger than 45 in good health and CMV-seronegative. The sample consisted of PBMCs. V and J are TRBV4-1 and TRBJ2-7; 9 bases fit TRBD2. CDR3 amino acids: CASSQVAGAEQYF. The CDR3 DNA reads TGCGCCAGCAGCCAAGTAGCGGGAGCCGAGCAGTACTTC.